A single sample is the source of the 26 T cell receptor beta chains below, sequenced in a study of Ad26.COV2.S vaccination and SARS-CoV-2 variants. The sample's treatment: 15 to 20 received Ad26.COV2.S at low or high dose, single or two shots; about 5 received placebo; per-sample allocation not given. On day 63 after the first injection, vaccine and placebo recipients gave samples. This table comes from immunoSEQ multiplex PCR, and its TCRdb copy is limited to in-frame clones, with some not included. The data hold roughly 420,000 clones, with 89% observed a single time. Sequencing was performed on peripheral blood, taken in a trial of Ad26.COV2.S vaccine versus placebo. The receptors derive from a person aged 18 to 65 who received the Ad26.COV2.S COVID-19 vaccine or a placebo.

Here the CDR3 reads CASSQEDQDRGIYEQYF. Here the CDR3 DNA reads TGCGCCAGCAGTCAAGAAGACCAGGACCGGGGCATCTACGAGCAGTACTTC. The chain uses TRBV23-1 and TRBJ2-7; D might be TRBD1 or TRBD2, each matching 5 bases. TRBV23-1 is assigned to the ORF class and has an uncertain function. Trimming cost V 2 bases and J 3 bases, with 20 bases left between them. The CDR3 is made up of 17 amino acids.

The V and J genes are TRBV18 and TRBJ2-5; 8 nucleotides agree with TRBD1. V shed 1 base and J 5 bases; nucleotides not matched to a gene: 3. This CDR3 has 14 amino acids. Germline-derived CDR1 and CDR2 are KGHSH and LQKENI. The CDR3 DNA sequence: TGTGCCAGCTCACCACTTAGGACAGGGGAGACCCAGTACTTC. It yields the protein CASSPLRTGETQYF.

The V gene is TRBV6-5, the J gene TRBJ1-3, with D possibly matching TRBD1 (6 bases). The CDR3 totals 14 residues. Germline V gives CDR1 MNHEY, CDR2 SVGAGI. V shed 7 bases and J shed 5 bases, with 15 bases lying between them. CDR3 nucleotides: TGTGCCAGCAATCAACAGGGAATCAGAAACACCATATATTTT. Translation: CASNQQGIRNTIYF.

CDR3 nucleotides: TGTGCCAGCAGCCTAACAGGGAGACACACTGAAGCTTTCTTT. This encodes CASSLTGRHTEAFF. This chain joins TRBV5-4 and TRBJ1-1; TRBD1 might be the D (6 bases). Between the trimmed V and J ends, which lost 4 bases and 3 bases, there was a span of 13 bases. Germline V gene data show CDR1 as SGHNT and CDR2 as YYREEE (reference sequence). The CDR3 is made up of 14 amino acids. The full variable domain, completed using reference TRBV5-4 and TRBJ1-1, is ETGVTQSPTHLIKTRGQQVTLRCSSQSGHNTVSWYQQALGQGPQFIFQYYREEENGRGNFPPRFSGLQFPNYSSELNVNALELDDSALYLCASSLTGRHTEAFFGQGTRLTVV.

The chain uses TRBV15 and TRBJ1-5; no definite D call. CDR1 LNHNV and CDR2 YYDKDF come from the germline V gene (reference sequence). CDR3 size: 20 residues. Trimming removed 5 bases at V and 7 bases at J, with 33 bases between. The CDR3: CATSVVGGGPLMYRRQPQHF. Here the CDR3 DNA reads TGTGCCACCAGCGTGGTCGGCGGCGGACCCCTCATGTACCGTAGACAGCCCCAGCATTTT.

V usage is TRBV28 and J usage is TRBJ1-1; tentatively, D is TRBD1 (6 bases). The CDR3 has 12 residues. Trimming shortened V by 6 bases and J by 11 bases, and 16 bases separated the two germline ends. Germline V gene data show CDR1 as MDHEN and CDR2 as SYDVKM. The CDR3 spells CASRLQAQGAFF. The CDR3 DNA reads as TGTGCCAGCAGACTACAGGCCCAGGGGGCTTTCTTT.

This clone was observed a few times. This chain links TRBV4-3 with TRBJ2-6; 12 bases are shared with TRBD2. CDR1 and CDR2 (germline): LGHNA, YSLEER. The length of the CDR3 is 19 residues. V lost 4 bases, J lost 0 bases, and 7 bases stayed unmatched. CDR3 residues: CASSPRLAGVLSGANVLTF. CDR3 coding DNA: TGCGCCAGCAGCCCCCGACTAGCGGGAGTCCTCTCTGGGGCCAACGTCCTGACTTTC.

This rearrangement joins TRBV14 to TRBJ1-4; possible D gene TRBD1, 5 bases. The CDR3 loop spans 18 amino acids. V was clipped by 4 bases and J by 7 bases, with 25 bases between them. Germline CDR1 reads SGHDN; CDR2 reads FVKESK. CDR3 sequence reads: CASSRSDTESLVGEKLFF. CDR3 bases: TGTGCCAGCAGCCGGTCGGACACCGAGTCCCTTGTAGGTGAAAAACTGTTTTTT.

This chain links TRBV7-2 with TRBJ1-3; D ambiguous. Per germline, CDR1 SGHTA and CDR2 FQGNSA. V was trimmed by 5 bases and J by 7 bases, leaving 9 bases between them. CDR3 length: 12 residues. CDR3 residues: CASSKTSNTIYF. CDR3 DNA: TGTGCCAGCAGCAAAACGTCCAACACCATATATTTT.

The V call is TRBV12-2, the J call TRBJ2-1; TRBD2 is taken as the D call from the table, unchecked against the DNA. TRBV12-2 is a listed pseudogene. The CDR3 consists of 18 residues. CDR3 in DNA: TGTGCAAGTCGCTTAATTCGGGCTAGCGGGGGGTTCTACAATGAGCAGTTCTTC. Translated: CASRLIRASGGFYNEQFF.

V usage is TRBV5-1 and J usage is TRBJ1-1, with 9 bases lining up with TRBD1. Losses at the gene ends were 4 bases for V and 4 bases for J; bases not matched to a gene: 8. CDR1 and CDR2 from the germline V gene are SGHRS and YFSETQ. This CDR3 is 15 amino acids long. The CDR3 here is CASSTSGQGSTEAFF. The CDR3 nucleotides are TGCGCCAGCAGCACCTCGGGACAGGGCAGCACTGAAGCTTTCTTT.

This clone was counted a single time. The gene calls are TRBV11-3 and TRBJ1-3, with a weak D call TRBD1 (6 bases). Germline CDR1 SGHNT, CDR2 YENEEA. The CDR3 contains 16 residues. The V and J ends lost 5 bases and 2 bases respectively, with 16 bases between them. The CDR3 DNA follows: TGTGCCAGCAGCCGCCGAACAGGGTTTACTGGAAACACCATATATTTT. It specifies CASSRRTGFTGNTIYF.

The chain couples TRBV11-3 to TRBJ1-6; a weak D match, TRBD1 (5 bases). CDR1 is SGHNT, CDR2 YENEEA, per germline. The V and J ends lost 2 bases and 15 bases respectively, with 11 bases between them. This CDR3 spans 12 amino acids. CDR3 nucleotides: TGTGCCAGCAGCTTAACCCGGGACTTCCTCCACTTT. This gives the protein CASSLTRDFLHF.

This chain connects TRBV7-3 to TRBJ2-2; D uncertain. Trimming removed 2 bases at V and 6 bases at J, with 7 bases between. CDR3 length equals 13 residues. The germline V gene encodes CDR1 SGHTA and CDR2 FQGTGA. CDR3 sequence (DNA): TGTGCCAGCAGCTTAGTAGGTTCCGGGGAGCTGTTTTTT. Translated, it gives CASSLVGSGELFF.

The sample holds a few counts of this clone. The rearrangement uses TRBV5-1 and TRBJ1-1; 11 positions match TRBD1. Germline values: CDR1 SGHRS, CDR2 YFSETQ. The CDR3 is 16 residues long. V shed 4 bases and J 4 bases; nucleotides not matched to a gene: 9. CDR3 bases: TGCGCCAGCAGCCCCGGGACAGGGGGGGCTGGCACTGAAGCTTTCTTT. Protein product: CASSPGTGGAGTEAFF.

This clone was seen once. The rearrangement uses TRBV4-3 and TRBJ2-1; D gene ambiguous. The CDR3 has 14 amino acids. CDR1 and CDR2 from the germline V gene are LGHNA and YSLEER. Trimming stripped 1 base from V and 2 bases from J, with 6 bases between. DNA of the CDR3: TGCGCCAGCAGCCAAGGCGTCGCCTACAATGAGCAGTTCTTC. Residues: CASSQGVAYNEQFF.

The J gene is TRBJ2-7, the V gene TRBV11-3, with D uncertain. Trimming removed 5 bases from V and 4 bases from J, with 12 bases in between. CDR1 is SGHNT, CDR2 YENEEA, per germline. The CDR3 runs 13 residues. The CDR3: CASSPRPQYEQYV. DNA for the CDR3: TGTGCCAGCAGCCCCCGGCCCCAATACGAGCAGTACGTC.

CDR3: CASSLNTDYNEQFF. As DNA, the CDR3 is TGTGCCAGCAGCTTAAATACAGATTACAATGAGCAGTTCTTC. This chain connects TRBV7-2 to TRBJ2-1, with D unresolved. V lost 2 bases, J lost 4 bases, and 9 bases lay in between. The CDR3 sequence is 14 residues long. Germline CDR1 is SGHTA and CDR2 is FQGNSA.

The V and J genes are TRBV28 and TRBJ1-5, with a weak D call TRBD1 (5 bases). Trimming stripped 7 bases from V and 1 base from J, with 14 bases between. The CDR3 contains 15 residues. CDR1 is MDHEN and CDR2 is SYDVKM in the germline V gene. In DNA form, the CDR3 reads TGTGCCAGCATATTGACAGTGAGGAGCAATCAGCCCCAGCATTTT. Its translation: CASILTVRSNQPQHF.

CDR3 loop: CASSYSTPSSYEQYF. Here the CDR3 DNA reads TGTGCCAGCAGCTATTCGACTCCTAGCTCCTACGAGCAGTACTTC. The genes are TRBV11-1 and TRBJ2-7; no definite D call. CDR1 and CDR2 (germline): SGHAT, FQDESV (reference sequence). The CDR3 has 15 amino acids. Trimming removed 4 bases from V and 0 bases from J, with 13 bases in between.

V usage is TRBV4-3 and J usage is TRBJ2-7; 11 nucleotides match TRBD1. This CDR3 spans 17 amino acids. Germline trimming cut 0 bases from V and 1 base from J; bases unmatched to any gene: 5. Germline V gene lookup returns CDR1 LGHNA and CDR2 YSLEER. CDR3 sequence reads: CASSQEGQGAFSYEQYV. DNA of the CDR3: TGCGCCAGCAGCCAAGAAGGACAGGGGGCATTTTCCTACGAGCAGTACGTC.

Here the CDR3 DNA reads TGTGCCAGCAGCTCATCCGGGGTGAACACCGGGGAGCTGTTTTTT. This encodes CASSSSGVNTGELFF. The chain recombines TRBV7-3 with TRBJ2-2; a possible D gene is TRBD2 (5 bases). The germline CDR1 and CDR2 sequences are SGHTA and FQGTGA. V shed 4 bases and J shed 1 base, with 10 bases lying between them. There are 15 residues in the CDR3.

The J gene is TRBJ1-1, the V gene TRBV15; no reliable D call. This CDR3 comprises 15 residues. The germline V gene encodes CDR1 LNHNV and CDR2 YYDKDF (reference sequence). V lost 3 bases to trimming and J lost 3 bases, with 14 bases between them. The DNA for the CDR3 is TGTGCCACCAGCAGTCCCCGGGAGCGCGACACTGAAGCTTTCTTT. It encodes CATSSPRERDTEAFF. Full variable domain (rest looked up from reference TRBV15 and TRBJ1-1): DAMVIQNPRYQVTQFGKPVTLSCSQTLNHNVMYWYQQKSSQAPKLLFHYYDKDFNNEADTPDNFQSRRPNTSFCFLDIRSPGLGDTAMYLCATSSPRERDTEAFFGQGTRLTVV.

This chain joins TRBV7-9 and TRBJ1-6, with D hard to call. The germline V and J ends were trimmed by 0 bases and 8 bases, with 8 bases remaining between them. The CDR3 has 14 residues. The V gene's germline CDR1 is SEHNR and CDR2 FQNEAQ (reference sequence). The CDR3: CASSLAGWDSPLHF. In DNA form, the CDR3 reads TGTGCCAGCAGCTTAGCAGGGTGGGATTCACCCCTCCACTTT.

The rearrangement links TRBV4-1 to TRBJ2-1; perhaps D is TRBD1 or TRBD2 (5 bases each). V lost 2 bases and J 6 bases, leaving 14 bases between the germline ends. The germline CDR1 and CDR2 sequences are MGHRA and YSYEKL. This CDR3 spans 15 amino acids. The CDR3 here is CASSQSGGRVNEQFF. In DNA form, the CDR3 reads TGCGCCAGCAGCCAATCCGGAGGCAGGGTCAATGAGCAGTTCTTC.

The chain links TRBV5-1 to TRBJ2-1, with D perhaps given as TRBD1 or TRBD2 (6 bases each). V was cut by 6 bases and J by 4 bases, with 14 bases left in between. CDR1 is SGHRS and CDR2 is YFSETQ in the germline V gene. The CDR3 extends over 14 amino acids. As DNA, the CDR3 is TGCGCCAGCAAACGGGGGCAGGCTTACAATGAGCAGTTCTTC. Protein product: CASKRGQAYNEQFF.